This TCR beta chain was documented in a study of blood T cell repertoires in COVID-19. Here immunoSEQ multiplex PCR was the method, and the copy in TCRdb shows in-frame clones only, minus some. There are about 140,000 clones in the sample; around 89% occur only once, and 8% to 13% lies in the top ten. Trimming at V came to 6 bases and at J to 2 bases, leaving 3 bases not matched to a gene. The CDR3 runs to 14 residues. Looked up from germline, CDR1 is SGHTA and CDR2 is FQGNSA. The chain employs TRBV7-2 and TRBJ2-7; TRBD2 aligns across 11 bases. The material sequenced was peripheral blood. This sequence was found in a woman of 80 years or more with acute or convalescent COVID-19. The CDR3 loop reads CASSVSGGAYEQYF. CDR3 DNA sequence: TGTGCCAGCAGTGTTAGCGGGGGGGCCTACGAGCAGTACTTC.